This T cell receptor beta chain was recovered during a study of blood T cell repertoires in COVID-19. This CDR3 comprises 12 residues. The V and J ends lost 7 bases and 7 bases respectively, with 10 bases between them. Germline V gene data show CDR1 as SNHLY and CDR2 as FYNNEI. Libraries were prepared by immunoSEQ multiplex PCR; TCRdb keeps only in-frame clonotypes and omits some of them. This sample has 110,000 or so clones, with about 78% found just once. The specimen sequenced was peripheral blood. The TCR comes from a human donor in a cohort sampled during active or convalescent COVID-19. This chain joins TRBV2 and TRBJ1-4; D uncertain. DNA for the CDR3: TGTGCCAGCATGAGGCGGAGTGAAAAACTGTTTTTT. Translating gives CASMRRSEKLFF.